This T cell receptor beta chain is drawn from a study of vaccination and CD4 T cells after COVID-19. J was trimmed by 4 bases and V by 6 bases; bases with no gene match: 10. Germline CDR1 is MNHEY and CDR2 is SVGEGT. CDR3 size: 15 residues. One entry per CDR3 protein, called by TCRdb with MiXCR from the PCR reads. The sample has about 22,000 distinct CDR3 sequences, around three fifths seen once; the top ten hold just under 1%. The TCR was taken from a human donor who had recovered from COVID-19. This sample comprised CD4+ T cells from blood, obtained before SARS-CoV-2 vaccination. V is TRBV6-2 or TRBV6-3 and J is TRBJ2-7; 9 nucleotides match TRBD1. CDR3 nucleotide sequence: TGTGCCAGCAGCGCTCTCCGGGACAGGGCTTACGAGCAGTACTTC. It specifies CASSALRDRAYEQYF.